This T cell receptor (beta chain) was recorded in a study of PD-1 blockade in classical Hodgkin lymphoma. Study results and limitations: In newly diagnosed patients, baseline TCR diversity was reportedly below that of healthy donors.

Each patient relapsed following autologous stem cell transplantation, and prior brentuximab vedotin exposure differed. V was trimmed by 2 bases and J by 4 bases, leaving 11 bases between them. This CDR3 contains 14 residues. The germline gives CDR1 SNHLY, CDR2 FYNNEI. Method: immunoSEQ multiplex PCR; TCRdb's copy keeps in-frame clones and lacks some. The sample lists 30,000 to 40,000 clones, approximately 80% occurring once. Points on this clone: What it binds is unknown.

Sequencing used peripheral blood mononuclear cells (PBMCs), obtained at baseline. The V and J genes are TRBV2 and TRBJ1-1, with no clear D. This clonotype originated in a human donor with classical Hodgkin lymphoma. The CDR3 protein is CASSERQIFTEAFF. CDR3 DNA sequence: TGTGCCAGCAGTGAACGGCAGATATTCACTGAAGCTTTCTTT.